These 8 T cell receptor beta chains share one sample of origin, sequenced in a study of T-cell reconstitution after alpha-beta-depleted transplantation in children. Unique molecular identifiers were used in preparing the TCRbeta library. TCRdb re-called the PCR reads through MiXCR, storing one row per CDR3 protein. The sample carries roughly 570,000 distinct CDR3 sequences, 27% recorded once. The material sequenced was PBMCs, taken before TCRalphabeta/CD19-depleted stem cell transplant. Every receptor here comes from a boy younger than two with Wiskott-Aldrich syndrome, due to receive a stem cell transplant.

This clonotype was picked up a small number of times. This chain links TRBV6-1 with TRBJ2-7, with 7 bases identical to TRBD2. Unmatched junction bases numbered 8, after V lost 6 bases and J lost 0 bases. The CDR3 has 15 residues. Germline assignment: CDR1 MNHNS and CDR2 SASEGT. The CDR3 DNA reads TGTGCCAGCAGGGGAGGGACGCTGAGCTCCTACGAGCAGTACTTC. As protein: CASRGGTLSSYEQYF.

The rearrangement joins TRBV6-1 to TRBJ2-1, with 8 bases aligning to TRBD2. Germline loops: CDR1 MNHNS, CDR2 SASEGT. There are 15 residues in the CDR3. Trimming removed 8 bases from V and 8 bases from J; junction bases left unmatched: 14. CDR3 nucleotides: TGTGCCAGCCGCCGGGCGGGAGGTGACGGGTATGAGCAGTTCTTC. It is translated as CASRRAGGDGYEQFF.

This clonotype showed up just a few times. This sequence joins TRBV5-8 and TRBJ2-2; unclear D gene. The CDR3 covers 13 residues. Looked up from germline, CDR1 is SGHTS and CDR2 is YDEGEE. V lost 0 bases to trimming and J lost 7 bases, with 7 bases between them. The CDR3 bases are TGTGCCAGCAGCTTGGGTCGGTTCGGGGAGCTGTTTTTT. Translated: CASSLGRFGELFF.

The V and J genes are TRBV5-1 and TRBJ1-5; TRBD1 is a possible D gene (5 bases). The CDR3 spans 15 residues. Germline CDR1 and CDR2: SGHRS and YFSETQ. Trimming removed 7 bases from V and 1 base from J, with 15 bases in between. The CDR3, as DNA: TGCGCCAGCTCTTGGGGGACCTCGAGCAATCAGCCCCAGCATTTT. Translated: CASSWGTSSNQPQHF.

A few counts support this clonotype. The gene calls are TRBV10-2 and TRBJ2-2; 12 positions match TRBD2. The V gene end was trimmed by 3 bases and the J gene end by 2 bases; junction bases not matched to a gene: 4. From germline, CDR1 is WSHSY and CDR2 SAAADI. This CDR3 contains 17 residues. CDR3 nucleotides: TGCGCCAGCAGTGAACTAGCGGGAGGAAGAAACACCGGGGAGCTGTTTTTT. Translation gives CASSELAGGRNTGELFF.

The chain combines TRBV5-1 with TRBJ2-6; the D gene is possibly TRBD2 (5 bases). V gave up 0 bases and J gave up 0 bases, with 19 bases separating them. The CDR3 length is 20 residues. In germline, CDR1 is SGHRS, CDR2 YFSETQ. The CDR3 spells CASSLGGPLQVLSGANVLTF. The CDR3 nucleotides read TGCGCCAGCAGCTTGGGCGGGCCCCTCCAGGTCCTCTCTGGGGCCAACGTCCTGACTTTC.

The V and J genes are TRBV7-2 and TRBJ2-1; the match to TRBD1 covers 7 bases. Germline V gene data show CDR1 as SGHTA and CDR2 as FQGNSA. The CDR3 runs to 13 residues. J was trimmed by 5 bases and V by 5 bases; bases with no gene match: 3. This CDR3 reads CASSVRGNNEQFF. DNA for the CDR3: TGTGCCAGCAGCGTCAGGGGGAACAATGAGCAGTTCTTC.

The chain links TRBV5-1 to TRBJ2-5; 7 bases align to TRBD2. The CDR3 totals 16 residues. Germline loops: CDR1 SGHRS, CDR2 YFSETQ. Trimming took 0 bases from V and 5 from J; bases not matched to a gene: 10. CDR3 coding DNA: TGCGCCAGCAGCTTGGCCGCGCGGGAGAGTCGGGAGACCCAGTACTTC. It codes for CASSLAARESRETQYF.